This section outlines one T cell receptor beta chain sequence together with its context. Its target is unknown. The CDR3 sequence is 16 residues long. The V and J ends lost 0 bases and 1 base respectively, with 10 bases between them. Germline loops: CDR1 MGHRA, CDR2 YSYEKL. The data originate from a study of cytomegalovirus exposure and HLA in healthy donors. PCR primers comprised 60 Vbeta and 13 Jbeta primers. Libraries were prepared by immunoSEQ multiplex PCR; TCRdb keeps only in-frame clonotypes and omits some of them. The sample has 130,000 to 150,000 clones, roughly 76% seen once. Findings and limits, study-wide: What TCR beta sequences reportedly achieved was accurate prediction of HLA-A and HLA-B alleles in most subjects.

This chain links TRBV4-1 with TRBJ2-1; TRBD2 might be the D (5 bases). Material: PBMCs. The clonotype originates from a human donor in good health. The chain's CDR3 is CASSQESSGSYNEQFF. CDR3 nucleotides: TGCGCCAGCAGCCAAGAGTCCAGCGGTTCCTACAATGAGCAGTTCTTC.